These T cell receptor beta chains were read from a single sample in a study of blood T cell repertoires in COVID-19. Profiled with immunoSEQ multiplex PCR; TCRdb holds only in-frame clones, not every one. The repertoire holds 110,000 to 150,000 clones, with 84% as singletons. The sequenced sample consisted of peripheral blood. These receptors all come from a human donor in a cohort sampled during active COVID-19. The CDR3 runs from the conserved cysteine through the conserved F or W. A D gene is named only where the DNA matches it firmly. The size entry is marked missing in some rows and otherwise reads once, few, many or a size class.

clone size,D gene,V gene,J gene,CDR3 DNA,CDR3 protein
-,-,TRBV7-2,TRBJ1-5,TGTGCCAGCAGCTTGGAGGGATATAGCAATCAGCCCCAGCATTTT,CASSLEGYSNQPQHF
once,TRBD1,TRBV18,TRBJ1-3,TGTGCCAGCTCACAAGCCCAGGGGGTCCGAAACACCATATATTTT,CASSQAQGVRNTIYF
once,-,TRBV11-2,TRBJ2-7,TGTGCCAGCAGTAAGACCCTTCCTAGTGAGCAGTACTTC,CASSKTLPSEQYF
-,-,TRBV19,TRBJ1-5,TGTGCCAGTAGTATGGGGAGGGAGGGCAATCAGCCCCAGCATTTT,CASSMGREGNQPQHF
-,-,TRBV19,TRBJ1-2,TGTGCCAGTAGTATGGGAAGGGAGAGGGGCTACACCTTC,CASSMGRERGYTF
-,-,TRBV11-3,TRBJ1-4,TGTGCCAGCAGCTTAGTAGCTGGTAATGAAAAACTGTTTTTT,CASSLVAGNEKLFF
-,-,TRBV6-5,TRBJ2-7,TGTGCCAGCAGAAGGGACTCCTCCTACGAGCAGTACTTC,CASRRDSSYEQYF
-,-,TRBV11-3,TRBJ2-1,TGTGCCAGCAGCTCAAGCCCAAACTCCTACAATGAGCAGTTCTTC,CASSSSPNSYNEQFF
-,TRBD1,TRBV7-2,TRBJ2-1,TGTGCCAGCAGCTCGAGACAGGGGGGATCCTACAATGAGCAGTTCTTC,CASSSRQGGSYNEQFF
-,-,TRBV18,TRBJ2-3,TGTGCCAGCTCCCCGGGACAAGGGGCAGATACGCAGTATTTT,CASSPGQGADTQYF
once,-,TRBV7-3,TRBJ2-1,TGTGCCAGCAGCCCCAACAGCGCAGGGGGGTACAATGAGCAGTTCTTC,CASSPNSAGGYNEQFF
-,-,TRBV12-5,TRBJ2-5,TGTGCTAGTGGTTTGGTGCGAACCACTCAAGAGACCCAGTACTTC,CASGLVRTTQETQYF
-,-,TRBV27,TRBJ1-1,TGTGCCAGCAGCAAGACTCAGGGGTCGTGGAACACTGAAGCTTTCTTT,CASSKTQGSWNTEAFF
-,TRBD1,TRBV13,TRBJ1-6,TGTGCCAGCAGCATGGGACAGGAGGTTTCACCCCTCCACTTT,CASSMGQEVSPLHF
-,TRBD2,TRBV19,TRBJ2-1,TGTGCCAGTAGTTCCGATAGCGGGATTCTGTTCTTC,CASSSDSGILFF
-,-,TRBV11-3,TRBJ1-6,TGTGCCAGCAGCTTTAACAGGGAGTCACCCCTCCACTTT,CASSFNRESPLHF
-,-,TRBV29-1,TRBJ1-1,TGCAGCGCCCTAGTAAGCACTGAAGCTTTCTTT,CSALVSTEAFF
few,TRBD1,TRBV7-6,TRBJ1-6,TGTGCCAGCAGCCCCAGAGAACAGGGGGCGCGGAATTCACCCCTCCACTTT,CASSPREQGARNSPLHF
-,-,TRBV4-2,TRBJ2-1,TGTGCCAGCAGCCAAGATGGAGCGGTTGAGCAGTTCTTC,CASSQDGAVEQFF
-,-,TRBV4-3,TRBJ1-2,TGCGCCAGCAGCCAAGATGAGGGCACCCGGAACTATGGCTACACCTTC,CASSQDEGTRNYGYTF
-,TRBD1,TRBV24-1,TRBJ2-5,TGTGCCACCAGAGGACAGGGCGGTGAAAAGACCCAGTACTTC,CATRGQGGEKTQYF
-,TRBD1,TRBV5-1,TRBJ1-1,TGCGCCAGCAGCCCTACGAGGGGGCGCTTTGAAGCTTTCTTT,CASSPTRGRFEAFF
-,-,TRBV14,TRBJ1-2,TGTGCCAGCAGCCTCGCATCAGGGGCGGGCTACACCTTC,CASSLASGAGYTF
once,TRBD1,TRBV2,TRBJ1-3,TGTGCCAGCAGGGGGGACAGTCGTGGAAACACCATATATTTT,CASRGDSRGNTIYF
-,-,TRBV5-1,TRBJ2-5,TGCGCCAGCAGCTTTGGGGGCAGGGGTAGAGAGACCCAGTACTTC,CASSFGGRGRETQYF
-,TRBD1,TRBV19,TRBJ2-2,TGTGCCAGTAGTCTGCAGGGGGATACCGGGGAGCTGTTTTTT,CASSLQGDTGELFF
-,TRBD1,TRBV27,TRBJ1-5,TGTGCCAGCAGTTTTAACAGGGGGTTTGAGCCCCAGCATTTT,CASSFNRGFEPQHF
-,-,TRBV29-1,TRBJ1-2,TGCAGCGTTGAAGGGTCGAGGGAGGGTATGATGGGCTACACCTTC,CSVEGSREGMMGYTF
-,TRBD1,TRBV7-6,TRBJ1-6,TGTGCCAGCAGCCCACAGGGGGGTCCCCTCCACTTT,CASSPQGGPLHF
-,TRBD2,TRBV4-2,TRBJ2-2,TGTGCCAGCAGCCCAGGACTAGCGGGGTTGGTCGGGGAGCTGTTTTTT,CASSPGLAGLVGELFF
-,-,TRBV19,TRBJ1-1,TGTGCCAGTAGTATACGGAGAGGGAACACTGAAGCTTTCTTT,CASSIRRGNTEAFF
-,-,TRBV5-1,TRBJ2-1,TGCGCCAGCAGCTTGGCCCACAGCAATGAGCAGTTCTTC,CASSLAHSNEQFF
-,TRBD2,TRBV11-3,TRBJ2-5,TGTGCCAGCAGCCGAGGGGGAGCGGGAGGAGAGACCCAGTACTTC,CASSRGGAGGETQYF
-,-,TRBV3-1/TRBV3-2,TRBJ1-2,TGTGCCAGCAGCCAAGATCCAGGTCAGGGGTATGGCTACACCTTC,CASSQDPGQGYGYTF
-,-,TRBV7-9,TRBJ1-5,TGTGCCAGCAGCGCAGGGGAAGGCAATCAGCCCCAGCATTTT,CASSAGEGNQPQHF
-,-,TRBV4-3,TRBJ1-6,TGCGCCAGCAGCCAAGACTGGCAGGGATATTCACCCCTCCACTTT,CASSQDWQGYSPLHF
-,-,TRBV4-2,TRBJ1-2,TGTGCCAGCAGCCGCGATGGAGGCCACACCTTC,CASSRDGGHTF
few,TRBD1,TRBV5-1,TRBJ1-6,TGCGCCAGCAGCGGAAGGGACAGTAATTCACCCCTCCACTTT,CASSGRDSNSPLHF
-,-,TRBV15,TRBJ1-1,TGTGCCACCAGCAGCGAAAGAGCCAGGCGGGCTGAAGCTTTCTTT,CATSSERARRAEAFF
-,-,TRBV13,TRBJ1-5,TGTGCCAGCAGCAACGCCAGCGGAGGGTTATGGGCTCAGCCCCAGCATTTT,CASSNASGGLWAQPQHF
-,-,TRBV7-9,TRBJ2-5,TGTGCCAGCAGCATCGGGACTCCTGAGGAGACCCAGTACTTC,CASSIGTPEETQYF
few,TRBD1,TRBV7-3,TRBJ2-5,TGTGCCAGCAGCCCGGGACAGGGAGAGACCCAGTACTTC,CASSPGQGETQYF
-,TRBD1,TRBV5-4,TRBJ1-1,TGTGCCAGCAGCCCGGGACAGGGGAGGACAACTGAAGCTTTCTTT,CASSPGQGRTTEAFF
-,TRBD2,TRBV7-8,TRBJ2-2,TGTGCCAGCAGCTTGAGGACTAGCGGTACGGGGACCGGGGAGCTGTTTTTT,CASSLRTSGTGTGELFF
-,-,TRBV4-2,TRBJ1-5,TGTGCCAGCAGCCAAGATGCCGCTAAGACCCAGCATTTT,CASSQDAAKTQHF
once,TRBD1,TRBV19,TRBJ2-6,TGTGCCAGTACCGTCCCCTGGGAGGGGACAGGGGGTCGATCTGGGGCCAACGTCCTGACTTTC,CASTVPWEGTGGRSGANVLTF
-,-,TRBV19,TRBJ1-2,TGTGCCAGTAGGGACAGCTACCACTATGGCTACACCTTC,CASRDSYHYGYTF
-,TRBD2,TRBV19,TRBJ2-2,TGTGCCACCTCAGTGGGACTAGCGGACTACACCGGGGAGCTGTTTTTT,CATSVGLADYTGELFF
-,-,TRBV30,TRBJ1-2,TGTGCCTGGGGAGACTACGGGTATGGCTACACCTTC,CAWGDYGYGYTF
-,-,TRBV21-1,TRBJ2-3,TGTGCCAGCAGCATACTGGGAGTATTAGATACGCAGTATTTT,CASSILGVLDTQYF
-,-,TRBV30,TRBJ2-1,TGTGCCTGGAAGCGGGCGGGTCCCTACAATGAGCAGTTCTTC,CAWKRAGPYNEQFF
-,-,TRBV2,TRBJ2-1,TGTGCCAGCAGGGGGGGACATGAGCAGTTCTTC,CASRGGHEQFF
-,-,TRBV5-4,TRBJ2-3,TGTGCCAGCAGCTTCCGACTAGGGTCAGATACGCAGTATTTT,CASSFRLGSDTQYF
-,TRBD2,TRBV7-2,TRBJ2-5,TGTGCCAGCAGTTTCCTTACTAGCGGGGAGACCCAGTACTTC,CASSFLTSGETQYF